This is a list of T cell receptor beta chains from one sample in a study of post-analysis software for immune sequencing data. Using its own MiXCR run on the PCR reads, TCRdb lists one record per CDR3 protein. This sample has about 620,000 distinct CDR3 sequences, with 44% found just once. Sequencing input: blood. These receptors were taken from a girl aged 5-17 years with multiple sclerosis. CDR3s include the opening cysteine and the closing phenylalanine or tryptophan. D genes are given only for firm matches. A row's size may be missing; if present it is once, few, many or a size class.

V gene	D gene	J gene	clone size	CDR3 protein	CDR3 DNA
TRBV12-3/TRBV12-4	.	TRBJ2-7	once	CASSPRIDRHYEQYF	TGTGCCAGCAGTCCAAGAATTGACAGGCACTACGAGCAGTACTTC
TRBV29-1	TRBD2	TRBJ2-5	.	CSIGGASETQYF	TGCAGCATCGGGGGGGCCTCAGAGACCCAGTACTTC
TRBV11-2	TRBD2	TRBJ2-7	.	CASSQGLAYEQYF	TGTGCCAGCAGCCAGGGACTAGCGTACGAGCAGTACTTC
TRBV20-1	TRBD1	TRBJ2-5	.	CSAPTGRGETQYF	TGCAGTGCTCCGACAGGGAGAGGGGAGACCCAGTACTTC
TRBV5-1	.	TRBJ1-2	.	CASSLGREDGYTF	TGCGCCAGCAGCTTGGGCCGAGAGGATGGCTACACCTTC
TRBV24-1	.	TRBJ2-1	.	CATSDLAVCAQNLFNEQFF	TGTGCCACCAGTGATTTGGCAGTCTGCGCTCAAAACTTGTTCAATGAGCAGTTCTTT
TRBV24-1	.	TRBJ2-2	.	CATSDSGQFGELFF	TGTGCCACCAGTGATTCGGGTCAGTTTGGGGAGCTGTTTTTT
TRBV30	.	TRBJ1-1	.	CAWSVLQGLNTGAFF	TGTGCCTGGAGCGTTCTTCAGGGATTGAACACTGGAGCTTTCTTT
TRBV7-9	.	TRBJ2-7	.	CASSLVGTGPLVEQYF	TGTGCCAGCAGCTTAGTCGGCACGGGACCCCTAGTCGAGCAGTACTTC
TRBV6-5	.	TRBJ2-5	few	CAAAGRRYQETQYF	TGTGCCGCGGCGGGACGTCGGTACCAAGAGACCCAGTACTTC
TRBV10-3	.	TRBJ2-5	few	CAIGTNGAQETQYF	TGTGCCATCGGAACTAACGGGGCGCAAGAGACCCAGTACTTC
TRBV4-1	.	TRBJ2-7	.	CASSQDSQGGLEQYF	TGCGCCAGCAGCCAAGATTCCCAGGGAGGCCTCGAGCAGTACTTC
TRBV6-5	TRBD1	TRBJ2-7	once	CASRDRVYEQHF	TGTGCCAGCAGGGACAGGGTCTACGAGCAGCACTTC
TRBV5-1	TRBD1	TRBJ2-1	.	CASSLGGRQGTGNEQFF	TGCGCCAGCAGCTTAGGGGGACGACAGGGGACCGGGAATGAGCAGTTCTTC
TRBV25-1	.	TRBJ2-7	few	CASRQEAYEQYF	TGTGCCAGCAGACAGGAGGCCTACGAGCAGTACTTC
TRBV4-1	TRBD2	TRBJ2-7	.	CASSQRGGLAPPYEQYF	TGCGCCAGCAGCCAAAGAGGGGGACTAGCGCCTCCCTACGAGCAGTACTTC
TRBV10-3	TRBD1	TRBJ2-5	.	CAISETRGQEIMTQYF	TGTGCCATCAGTGAAACGCGTGGACAGGAGATCATGACCCAGTACTTC
TRBV5-5	.	TRBJ1-5	.	CASSLEGVDQPQHF	TGTGCCAGCAGCTTGGAAGGGGTTGACCAGCCCCAGCATTTT
TRBV25-1	TRBD1	TRBJ2-4	few	CASSGTTGSQNIQYF	TGTGCCAGCAGTGGAACGACAGGGTCACAAAACATTCAGTACTTC
TRBV29-1	.	TRBJ1-1	few	CSGQSLNTEAFF	TGCAGCGGGCAGAGCCTGAACACTGAAGCTTTCTTT
TRBV30	.	TRBJ1-5	.	CAWSGPQLYQPQHF	TGTGCCTGGAGTGGGCCCCAACTATATCAGCCCCAGCATTTT
TRBV7-9	TRBD2	TRBJ2-1	.	CASSPTSGSGRNEQFF	TGTGCCAGCAGTCCGACTAGCGGGAGTGGTCGGAATGAGCAGTTCTTC
TRBV20-1	.	TRBJ2-7	.	CSARADGGTPYEQYF	TGCAGTGCTAGAGCAGATGGCGGGACCCCCTACGAGCAGTACTTC
TRBV6-1	TRBD2	TRBJ2-3	few	CASSETGREEYF	TGTGCCAGCAGTGAAACGGGGCGGGAGGAGTATTTT
TRBV20-1	.	TRBJ2-5	.	CSADLGRGTQYF	TGCAGTGCCGACTTGGGTCGGGGGACCCAGTACTTC
TRBV4-1	TRBD1	TRBJ2-7	many	CASSQTGGSEQYF	TGCGCCAGCAGCCAGACAGGGGGATCCGAGCAGTACTTC
TRBV14	TRBD1	TRBJ2-1	.	CASSSPGQGTYNEQFF	TGTGCCAGCAGCTCGCCGGGACAGGGTACTTACAATGAGCAGTTCTTC
TRBV24-1	.	TRBJ2-7	.	CATSRGGDYEQYF	TGTGCCACCAGTAGAGGGGGGGATTACGAGCAGTACTTC
TRBV21-1	.	TRBJ2-5	.	CASNDRAWEQYF	TGTGCCAGCAATGACAGGGCCTGGGAGCAGTACTTC
TRBV20-1	.	TRBJ2-6	many	CSATGWGGANVLTF	TGCAGTGCTACAGGGTGGGGTGGGGCCAACGTCCTGACTTTC
TRBV29-1	TRBD2	TRBJ2-1	.	CSVSSGRAYNEQFF	TGCAGCGTTTCTAGCGGGAGGGCCTACAATGAGCAGTTCTTC
TRBV12-3/TRBV12-4	.	TRBJ1-1	.	CASSLVVLGTEAFF	TGTGCCAGCAGTTTAGTGGTTTTAGGCACTGAAGCTTTCTTT
TRBV7-9	.	TRBJ1-5	few	CANSLAGSNQPQHF	TGTGCCAACAGCTTAGCGGGTAGCAATCAGCCCCAGCATTTT
TRBV7-9	.	TRBJ2-2	.	CASSFISGELFF	TGTGCCAGCAGCTTCATATCTGGGGAGCTGTTTTTT
TRBV7-9	TRBD1	TRBJ1-2	.	CASSPLYRGAGYTF	TGTGCCAGCAGCCCCCTGTACAGGGGAGCTGGCTACACCTTC
TRBV29-1	.	TRBJ1-1	.	CSVAPSQTEAFF	TGCAGCGTTGCCCCCAGTCAAACTGAAGCTTTCTTT
TRBV6-6	.	TRBJ2-6	few	CASSSGGGSGANVLTF	TGTGCCAGCAGTTCGGGGGGCGGCTCTGGGGCCAACGTCCTGACTTTC
TRBV25-1	TRBD2	TRBJ2-7	.	CATTPGGLGDYEQYF	TGTGCCACCACCCCCGGCGGACTAGGAGACTACGAGCAGTACTTC
TRBV20-1	.	TRBJ1-2	.	CSASKDSSNYGYTF	TGCAGTGCTAGCAAGGACAGCTCGAACTATGGCTACACCTTC
TRBV20-1	.	TRBJ2-5	.	CSARLGTKTQYF	TGCAGTGCTAGACTCGGCACAAAGACCCAGTACTTC
TRBV6-2/TRBV6-3	.	TRBJ2-3	few	CASSYSFDSRTDTQYF	TGTGCCAGCAGTTACTCTTTCGACAGTAGAACAGATACGCAGTATTTT
TRBV11-2	.	TRBJ2-1	.	CASSSRMGLRDEQFF	TGTGCCAGCAGCTCGCGGATGGGCCTGAGGGATGAGCAGTTCTTC
TRBV4-1	TRBD1	TRBJ2-7	.	CASSQGLVGQGVYEQYF	TGCGCCAGCAGCCAAGGATTAGTTGGACAGGGGGTCTACGAGCAGTACTTC
TRBV4-1	.	TRBJ1-5	.	CASSAGKGLNQPQHF	TGCGCCAGCAGTGCGGGGAAAGGCCTAAATCAGCCCCAGCATTTT
TRBV29-1	TRBD2	TRBJ2-3	.	CSDRRGGRTDTQYF	TGCAGCGACCGCCGGGGCGGGAGAACAGATACGCAGTATTTT
TRBV12-3/TRBV12-4	TRBD1	TRBJ2-5	.	CASSFILGQGETQYF	TGTGCCAGCAGTTTCATCCTCGGACAGGGGGAGACCCAGTACTTC
TRBV12-3/TRBV12-4	.	TRBJ2-7	few	CASSENILGPYEQYF	TGTGCCAGCAGTGAAAACATCTTGGGTCCCTACGAGCAGTACTTC
TRBV7-2	TRBD1	TRBJ1-2	.	CASSLGGQGFYGYTF	TGTGCCAGCAGCTTAGGAGGACAGGGATTCTATGGCTACACCTTC
TRBV3-1	.	TRBJ2-7	few	CASSQGRGATYEQYF	TGTGCCAGCAGCCAAGGCCGAGGGGCTACCTACGAGCAGTACTTC
TRBV12-3/TRBV12-4	.	TRBJ2-2	.	CASNTIGGPGTGELFF	TGTGCCAGCAATACGATCGGGGGGCCGGGGACCGGGGAGCTGTTTTTT
TRBV20-1	.	TRBJ1-1	few	CSARDFGRHIMNTEAFF	TGCAGTGCTAGAGATTTCGGCAGACACATTATGAACACTGAAGCTTTCTTT
TRBV4-1	.	TRBJ2-7	.	CASSQDVGRRGRPGEQYF	TGCGCCAGCAGCCAAGATGTGGGCAGGCGAGGTCGCCCTGGCGAGCAGTACTTC